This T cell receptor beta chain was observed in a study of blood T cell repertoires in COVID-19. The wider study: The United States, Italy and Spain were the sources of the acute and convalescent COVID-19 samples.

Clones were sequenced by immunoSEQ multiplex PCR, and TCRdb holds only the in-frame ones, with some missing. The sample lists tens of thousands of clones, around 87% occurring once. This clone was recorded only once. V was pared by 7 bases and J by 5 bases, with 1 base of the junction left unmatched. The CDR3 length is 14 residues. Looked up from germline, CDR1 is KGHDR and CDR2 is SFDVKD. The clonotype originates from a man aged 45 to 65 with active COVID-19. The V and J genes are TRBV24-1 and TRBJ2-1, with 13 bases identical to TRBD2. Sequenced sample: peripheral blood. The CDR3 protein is CATRGLAGDNEQFF. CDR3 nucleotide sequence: TGTGCCACCAGAGGACTAGCGGGAGACAATGAGCAGTTCTTC.